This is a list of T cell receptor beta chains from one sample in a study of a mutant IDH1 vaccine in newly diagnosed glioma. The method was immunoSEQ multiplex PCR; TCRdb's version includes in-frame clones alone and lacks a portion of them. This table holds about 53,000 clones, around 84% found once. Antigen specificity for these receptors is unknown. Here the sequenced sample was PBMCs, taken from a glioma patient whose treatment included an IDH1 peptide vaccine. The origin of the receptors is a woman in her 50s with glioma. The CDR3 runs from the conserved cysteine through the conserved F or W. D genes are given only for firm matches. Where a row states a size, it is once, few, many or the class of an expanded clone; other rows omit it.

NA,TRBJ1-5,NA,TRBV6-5,CASSPRGNQPQHF,TGTGCCAGCAGTCCAAGGGGTAATCAGCCCCAGCATTTT
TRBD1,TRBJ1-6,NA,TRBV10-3,CAIHRDRNSPLHF,TGTGCCATCCACCGGGACAGGAATTCACCCCTCCACTTT
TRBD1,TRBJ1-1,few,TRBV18,CASSQGTGMNTEAFF,TGTGCCAGCTCTCAAGGGACAGGCATGAACACTGAAGCTTTCTTT
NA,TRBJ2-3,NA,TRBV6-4,CASSEVDPTDTQYF,TGTGCCAGCAGTGAGGTGGACCCCACAGATACGCAGTATTTT
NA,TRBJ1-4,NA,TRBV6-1,CASSENGLNEKLFF,TGTGCCAGCAGTGAAAATGGCCTAAATGAAAAACTGTTTTTT
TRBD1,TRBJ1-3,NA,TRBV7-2,CASTLRGTAAGNTIYF,TGTGCCAGCACTCTTCGTGGGACAGCGGCTGGAAACACCATATATTTT
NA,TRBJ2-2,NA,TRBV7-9,CASSFLPGSTGELFF,TGTGCCAGCAGCTTTCTTCCGGGGAGCACCGGGGAGCTGTTTTTT
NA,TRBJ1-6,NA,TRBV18,CASSPPPGGYNSPLHF,TGTGCCAGCTCACCACCCCCCGGGGGCTATAATTCACCCCTCCACTTT
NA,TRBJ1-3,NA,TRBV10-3,CAIRVQGNTIYF,TGTGCCATCAGGGTACAGGGAAACACCATATATTTT
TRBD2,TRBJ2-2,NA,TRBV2,CARGGVNTGELFF,TGTGCCCGCGGGGGAGTAAACACCGGGGAGCTGTTTTTT
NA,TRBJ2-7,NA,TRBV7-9,CASSLYGTSNYEQYF,TGTGCCAGCAGCTTATACGGGACTTCCAACTACGAGCAGTACTTC
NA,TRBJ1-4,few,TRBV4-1,CASRNGRMATNEKLFF,TGCGCCAGCAGGAATGGGCGTATGGCAACTAATGAAAAACTGTTTTTT
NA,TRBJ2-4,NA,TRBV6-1,CASRREALPKNIQYF,TGTGCCAGCAGGCGTGAGGCGTTACCCAAAAACATTCAGTACTTC
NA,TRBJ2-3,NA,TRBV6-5,CASSYGGGMNTQYF,TGTGCCAGCAGTTACGGCGGCGGGATGAACACGCAGTATTTT
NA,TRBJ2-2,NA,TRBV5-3,CARSSDTGELFF,TGTGCCAGAAGCTCGGACACCGGGGAGCTGTTTTTT
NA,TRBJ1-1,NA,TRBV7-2,CASTSRRGAEAFF,TGTGCCAGCACCTCTCGTCGAGGGGCTGAAGCTTTCTTT
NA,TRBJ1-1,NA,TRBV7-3,CASSPGGTSNTEAFF,TGTGCCAGCAGCCCCGGGGGGACTTCGAACACTGAAGCTTTCTTT
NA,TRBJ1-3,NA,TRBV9,CASSVRSGTSGNTIYF,TGTGCCAGCAGCGTAAGGTCTGGGACCTCTGGAAACACCATATATTTT
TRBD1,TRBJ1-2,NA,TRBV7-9,CASSLGQGQGYTF,TGTGCCAGCAGCTTGGGACAGGGGCAAGGCTACACCTTC
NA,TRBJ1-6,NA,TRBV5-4,CASSLYRASPLHF,TGTGCCAGCAGCTTGTACAGGGCGTCACCCCTCCACTTT
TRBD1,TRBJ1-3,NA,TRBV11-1,CASSRNRGTGNTIYF,TGTGCCAGCAGCAGGAACAGGGGCACTGGAAACACCATATATTTT
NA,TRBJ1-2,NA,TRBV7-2,CASSSDVTRKWGYTF,TGTGCCAGCAGCTCCGACGTTACCCGAAAATGGGGCTACACCTTC
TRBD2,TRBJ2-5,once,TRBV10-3,CAISPTSGWETQYF,TGTGCCATCAGTCCCACTAGCGGCTGGGAGACCCAGTACTTC
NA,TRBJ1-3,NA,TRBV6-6,CASRITDSGNTIYF,TGTGCCAGCAGGATCACAGACTCTGGAAACACCATATATTTT
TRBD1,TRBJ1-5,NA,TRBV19,CASSLGQGKNQPQHF,TGTGCCAGTAGTCTGGGACAGGGAAAAAATCAGCCCCAGCATTTT
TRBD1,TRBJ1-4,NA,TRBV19,CASRNSGTGGLTNEKLFF,TGTGCCAGTAGGAACTCCGGGACAGGGGGCTTGACTAATGAAAAACTGTTTTTT
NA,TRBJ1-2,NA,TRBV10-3,CAISETGSGYGYTF,TGTGCCATCAGTGAGACAGGGTCTGGCTATGGCTACACCTTC
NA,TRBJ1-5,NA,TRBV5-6,CASRLGASNQPQHF,TGTGCCAGCAGGCTAGGGGCGAGCAATCAGCCCCAGCATTTT
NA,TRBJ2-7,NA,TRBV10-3,CAISESIRTYEQYF,TGTGCCATCAGTGAGTCAATTAGGACCTACGAGCAGTACTTC
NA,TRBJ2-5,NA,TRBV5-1,CASMIPGQETQYF,TGCGCCAGCATGATACCGGGGCAAGAGACCCAGTACTTC
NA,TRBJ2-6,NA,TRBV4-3,CASSQWGAGANVLTF,TGCGCCAGCAGCCAATGGGGGGCTGGGGCCAACGTCCTGACTTTC
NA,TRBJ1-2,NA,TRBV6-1,CASREGGGYGYTF,TGTGCCAGCAGGGAGGGGGGGGGCTATGGCTACACCTTC
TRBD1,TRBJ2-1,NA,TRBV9,CASSVETGYINEQFF,TGTGCCAGCAGCGTAGAGACAGGGTACATCAATGAGCAGTTCTTC
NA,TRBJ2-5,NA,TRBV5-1,CASSLLRTQETQYF,TGCGCCAGCAGCCTCTTGAGGACCCAAGAGACCCAGTACTTC
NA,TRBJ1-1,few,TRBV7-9,CASSLGEGTEAFF,TGTGCCAGCAGCTTAGGTGAGGGAACTGAAGCTTTCTTT
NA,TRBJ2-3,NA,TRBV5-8,CASSWGRVSTDTQYF,TGTGCCAGCAGCTGGGGAAGGGTTAGCACAGATACGCAGTATTTT
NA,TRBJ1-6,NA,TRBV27,CASSLGVRTGVRNRSYNSPLHF,TGTGCCAGCAGTTTGGGAGTCCGGACTGGGGTCAGGAACCGCTCCTATAATTCACCCCTCCACTTT
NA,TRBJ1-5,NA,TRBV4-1,CASSQAGTGDSNQPQHF,TGCGCCAGCAGCCAAGCGGGAACGGGGGATAGCAATCAGCCCCAGCATTTT
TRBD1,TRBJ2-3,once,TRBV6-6,CASRQGVDTQYF,TGTGCCAGCAGACAGGGGGTAGATACGCAGTATTTT
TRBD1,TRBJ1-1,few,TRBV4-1,CASTPGQGAGTEAFF,TGCGCCAGCACCCCAGGACAGGGGGCAGGCACTGAAGCTTTCTTT
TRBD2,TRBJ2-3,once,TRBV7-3,CASSETSGTDTQYF,TGTGCCAGCAGCGAAACTAGCGGCACAGATACGCAGTATTTT
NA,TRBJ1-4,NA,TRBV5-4,CASSLAEGVGKEKLFF,TGTGCCAGCAGCTTGGCCGAGGGGGTGGGAAAAGAAAAACTGTTTTTT
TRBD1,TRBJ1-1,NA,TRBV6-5,CASSYTRQGNTEAFF,TGTGCCAGCAGTTACACCCGACAGGGGAACACTGAAGCTTTCTTT
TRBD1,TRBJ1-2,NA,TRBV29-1,CSVSGGTNYGYTF,TGCAGCGTTTCAGGGGGCACCAACTATGGCTACACCTTC
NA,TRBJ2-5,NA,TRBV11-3,CASSLDLKGGGETQYF,TGTGCCAGCAGCTTAGATCTAAAGGGTGGGGGTGAGACCCAGTACTTC
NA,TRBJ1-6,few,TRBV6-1,CASGRLNSPLHF,TGTGCCAGCGGTCGCCTTAATTCACCCCTCCACTTT
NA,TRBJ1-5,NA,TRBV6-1,CASSDNRVQPQHF,TGTGCCAGCAGTGATAACAGGGTCCAGCCCCAGCATTTT